The T cell receptor beta chain under discussion was sequenced for a study of cytomegalovirus exposure and HLA in healthy donors. Study-wide results and limits: Among immune exposure information, only CMV serostatus was available.

Although they were nominally healthy when sampled, donors likely had unrecorded immune exposures. Researchers ran the PCR with 60 Vbeta and 13 Jbeta primers. Assay: immunoSEQ multiplex PCR; the TCRdb copy retains only in-frame clones and omits some. The sample consists of around 210,000 clones, approximately 84% of them appearing once. J lost 0 bases, V lost 3 bases, and 7 bases had no gene match. The CDR3 spans 18 residues. Points on this clone: As yet, its antigen is unknown.

The chain carries TRBV23-1 and TRBJ2-6; TRBD1 agrees at 8 bases. TRBV23-1 is identified as an open reading frame with a role that is uncertain. The clonotype comes from a girl aged 2-15 years in good health and CMV-seronegative. The source material was PBMCs. CDR3 in amino acids: CASSHTPGQASGANVLTF. In DNA, the CDR3 is TGCGCCAGCAGTCACACACCGGGACAGGCCTCTGGGGCCAACGTCCTGACTTTC.